The 29 T cell receptor beta chains below were found in one sample sequenced in a study of T cells in Graves' hyperthyroidism and ophthalmopathy. RNA transcripts provided the source from which TCR beta CDR3 regions were amplified. The HTBI set primed first-round TCR CDR3 RT-PCR. One entry per CDR3 protein, called by TCRdb with MiXCR from the multiplex PCR reads. This table holds approximately 870,000 distinct CDR3 sequences, 38% found once. The sequencing input was blood. The origin of the receptors is a man between 18 and 35 years old with Graves' hyperthyroidism.

In DNA, the CDR3 is TGTGCCAGCAGCTTAGCTGGTGGGACCCCCTACGAGCAGTACTTC. As protein: CASSLAGGTPYEQYF. J is TRBJ2-7 and V is TRBV7-8; tentatively, D is TRBD1 or TRBD2 (5 bases each). The ends were cut back, 0 bases at V and 2 bases at J, with 11 bases in the middle. CDR3 length: 15 residues. CDR1 is SGHVS, CDR2 FQNEAQ, per germline.

The chain is built from TRBV7-6 and TRBJ2-5; 11 bases are a match to TRBD2. This CDR3 has 17 residues. The germline V gene encodes CDR1 SGHVS and CDR2 FNYEAQ. J gave up 0 bases and V 5 bases, and 8 bases lay outside the gene matches. For the CDR3, the DNA is TGTGCCAGCAGCCCCCGGGGTAGCGGGAGGGACCAAGAGACCCAGTACTTC. It codes for CASSPRGSGRDQETQYF.

The rearrangement uses TRBV29-1 and TRBJ2-5, with TRBD2 matching 10 bases. This CDR3 is built from 14 residues. Germline CDR1 reads SQVTM; CDR2 reads ANQGSEA. Unmatched junction bases numbered 11, after V lost 8 bases and J lost 5 bases. The CDR3 spells CSSSVGGLAETQYF. CDR3 DNA sequence: TGCAGCAGCTCCGTGGGGGGACTAGCGGAGACCCAGTACTTC.

As for this clonotype: Since a much larger clone is just one base distant, this may be a read error. Here the CDR3 DNA reads TGTGCCAGCAGACCAGGGGAACAGGAGACCCAGCACTTC. It codes for CASRPGEQETQHF. The chain employs TRBV7-6 and TRBJ2-7; D is perhaps TRBD1 (6 bases). The CDR3 loop spans 13 amino acids. Per the germline V gene, CDR1 is SGHVS and CDR2 is FNYEAQ.

The chain is built from TRBV29-1 and TRBJ2-7; 8 bases line up with TRBD2. The tail of the sequence fits TRBJ2-1 better, so the J call may be wrong. The CDR3 consists of 11 residues. CDR1 and CDR2 (germline): SQVTM, ANQGSEA. The CDR3 DNA reads as TGCAGCGTTGGCGGGAGGAATGAGCAGTTCTTC. This codes for CSVGGRNEQFF.

The CDR3: CASSYSSWTANSPLHF. For the CDR3, the DNA is TGTGCCAGCAGTTACTCGAGTTGGACAGCTAATTCACCCCTCCACTTT. The chain joins TRBV6-5 to TRBJ1-6; D might be TRBD1 (6 bases). V was cut by 0 bases and J by 6 bases, with 12 bases left in between. The CDR3 has 16 amino acids. The germline V gene encodes CDR1 MNHEY and CDR2 SVGAGI.

The genes are TRBV9 and TRBJ1-1; tentative D call: TRBD1 (5 bases). Germline CDR1 and CDR2: SGDLS and YYNGEE. V dropped 5 bases and J dropped 1 base, with 12 bases sitting between them. The CDR3 runs to 14 residues. DNA of the CDR3: TGTGCCAGCAGACCGCCCCAGGGGAACACTGAAGCTTTCTTT. This sequence encodes CASRPPQGNTEAFF.

In its sample, this clonotype was seen a few times. The rearrangement links TRBV5-1 to TRBJ1-1; 7 bases match TRBD1. In germline, CDR1 is SGHRS, CDR2 YFSETQ. The CDR3 sequence is 18 residues long. The junction had 16 bases not matched to a gene; V was cut back by 2 bases and J by 3 bases. In DNA, the CDR3 is TGCGCCAGCAGCTTATTCCGTGGGAGGGGGCGAGGAGACACTGAAGCTTTCTTT. Protein sequence: CASSLFRGRGRGDTEAFF.

This chain connects TRBV7-2 to TRBJ1-2; tentatively, D is TRBD1 (5 bases). Trimming cost V 1 base and J 7 bases, with 13 bases left between them. The CDR3 length is 14 residues. Germline CDR1 SGHTA, CDR2 FQGNSA. CDR3 amino acids: CASSLDGGKGGYTF. The CDR3 nucleotides are TGTGCCAGCAGCTTAGACGGGGGAAAGGGTGGCTACACCTTC.

This clonotype was recorded many times. The chain employs TRBV15 and TRBJ2-2, with 8 bases identical to TRBD1. Germline CDR1 LNHNV, CDR2 YYDKDF (reference sequence). CDR3 length equals 15 residues. J was trimmed by 4 bases and V by 3 bases; bases with no gene match: 4. CDR3 residues: CATSSRGQGTGELFF. The CDR3 nucleotides read TGTGCCACCAGCAGTCGAGGACAGGGCACCGGGGAGCTGTTTTTT.

This clonotype showed up just a few times. The chain recombines TRBV9 with TRBJ2-5; the D gene could be TRBD1 or TRBD2 (6 bases each). With 0 bases removed from V and 3 bases from J, the gap between germline ends came to 9 bases. In germline, CDR1 is SGDLS, CDR2 YYNGEE. The CDR3 has 14 residues. The CDR3 DNA reads as TGTGCCAGCAGCGTAGGGGGGGCGAAAGAGACCCAGTACTTC. Its protein product is CASSVGGAKETQYF.

This clonotype was detected ten times or more. The V gene is TRBV20-1, the J gene TRBJ1-4; perhaps TRBD1 as D (5 bases). The CDR3 totals 13 residues. Trimming shortened V by 5 bases and J by 7 bases, and 14 bases separated the two germline ends. Germline CDR1 and CDR2: DFQATT and SNEGSKA (reference sequence). CDR3 bases: TGCAGTGCTTCCGGGACTACGGGTGAAAAACTGTTTTTT. This translates into CSASGTTGEKLFF.

The sample holds many counts of this clonotype. The V call is TRBV10-3, the J call TRBJ1-3, with TRBD1 as a possible D gene (6 bases). CDR1 and CDR2 from the germline V gene are ENHRY and SYGVKD. The V and J ends lost 3 bases and 0 bases respectively, with 9 bases between them. The CDR3 contains 15 residues. The CDR3 loop reads CAISEGGNSGNTIYF. The CDR3 coding sequence is TGTGCCATCAGTGAAGGGGGGAACTCTGGAAACACCATATATTTT.

This clonotype appeared a few times. The chain combines TRBV5-4 with TRBJ1-1, with D possibly being TRBD1 (5 bases). The CDR3 runs 13 residues. The germline CDR1 and CDR2 sequences are SGHNT and YYREEE (reference sequence). V shed 4 bases and J shed 6 bases, with 13 bases lying between them. CDR3 coding DNA: TGTGCCAGCAGCGCGGGGGGAAGGGCTGAAGCTTTCTTT. Translation: CASSAGGRAEAFF.

The V gene is TRBV7-2, the J gene TRBJ2-5, with 11 bases aligning to TRBD1. V was pared by 5 bases and J by 2 bases, with 7 bases of the junction left unmatched. There are 16 residues in the CDR3. Looked up from germline, CDR1 is SGHTA and CDR2 is FQGNSA. The CDR3 coding sequence is TGTGCCAGCAGCCGAGTGGGACAGGGGGAGCAAGAGACCCAGTACTTC. Its protein is CASSRVGQGEQETQYF.

This clonotype has at least ten counts. This chain joins TRBV29-1 and TRBJ1-5; D gene ambiguous. The V and J ends lost 8 bases and 3 bases respectively, with 23 bases between them. Germline CDR1 and CDR2: SQVTM and ANQGSEA. The CDR3 extends over 16 amino acids. CDR3 sequence (DNA): TGCAGCCCGCGTGGCGGCGGCGAATGTTCCAATCAGCCCCAGCATTTT. This codes for CSPRGGGECSNQPQHF.

This clonotype has a handful of counts. A much bigger clone sits one base away, suggesting this may be a read error. The CDR3 nucleotides read TGTGCCAGCGAATGCAACACCATATATTTT. This sequence encodes CASECNTIYF. The gene calls are TRBV19 and TRBJ1-3; the D is unclear. The CDR3 has 10 amino acids. Germline-derived CDR1 and CDR2 are LNHDA and SQIVND (reference sequence). V was trimmed by 9 bases and J by 7 bases, leaving 7 bases between them. The full variable domain, completed using reference TRBV19 and TRBJ1-3, is DGGITQSPKYLFRKEGQNVTLSCEQNLNHDAMYWYRQDPGQGLRLIYYSQIVNDFQKGDIAEGYSVSREKKESFPLTVTSAQKNPTAFYLCASECNTIYFGEGSWLTVV.

This clonotype was found a few times. The chain is built from TRBV12-3 or TRBV12-4 and TRBJ2-5, with no clear D. V dropped 5 bases and J dropped 2 bases, with 12 bases sitting between them. The CDR3 covers 14 residues. As DNA, the CDR3 is TGTGCCAGCAGTGTTAAACAGAGTCAAGAGACCCAGTACTTC. The encoded protein is CASSVKQSQETQYF.

To note about this clonotype: Since a far larger clone is one base different, this is likely a read error. The V and J genes are TRBV4-1 and TRBJ2-7, with 9 bases aligning to TRBD1. There are 13 residues in the CDR3. The germline gives CDR1 MGHRA, CDR2 YSYEKL. This chain's CDR3 is CASSLQGAHEQYF. The CDR3, as DNA: TGTGCCAGCAGCTTACAGGGGGCCCACGAGCAGTACTTC.

CDR3 protein: CASKLLAYQETQYF. Written as DNA, the CDR3 is TGTGCCAGCAAACTACTAGCGTACCAAGAGACCCAGTACTTC. The V and J genes are TRBV7-9 and TRBJ2-5; 7 bases are a match to TRBD2. The length of the CDR3 is 14 residues. Looked up from germline, CDR1 is SEHNR and CDR2 is FQNEAQ (reference sequence). V was pared by 7 bases and J by 0 bases, with 5 bases of the junction left unmatched.

This clonotype occurred a few times. The rearrangement links TRBV2 to TRBJ1-4; D unresolved. This CDR3 region has 15 residues. The V gene's germline CDR1 is SNHLY and CDR2 FYNNEI. V lost 6 bases, J lost 2 bases, and 13 bases lay in between. The CDR3 loop reads CASSTSAGTNEKLFF. The CDR3 DNA is TGTGCCAGCAGCACGTCCGCGGGGACTAATGAAAAACTGTTTTTT. The full variable domain, with the rest looked up from reference TRBV2 and TRBJ1-4, is EPEVTQTPSHQVTQMGQEVILRCVPISNHLYFYWYRQILGQKVEFLVSFYNNEISEKSEIFDDQFSVERPDGSNFTLKIRSTKLEDSAMYFCASSTSAGTNEKLFFGSGTQLSVL.

The chain employs TRBV6-4 and TRBJ1-5; D unresolved. V lost 1 base to trimming and J lost 6 bases, with 16 bases between them. The CDR3 has 16 residues. In germline, CDR1 is MRHNA, CDR2 SNTAGT. CDR3 loop: CASSDCEEERSQPQHF. CDR3 in DNA: TGTGCCAGCAGTGACTGTGAGGAAGAGCGGAGTCAGCCCCAGCATTTT.

V is TRBV4-1 and J is TRBJ2-7; TRBD2 matches at 7 bases. Looked up from germline, CDR1 is MGHRA and CDR2 is YSYEKL. The CDR3 spans 15 residues. V gave up 0 bases and J gave up 2 bases; unmatched junction bases: 4. The CDR3 nucleotides read TGCGCCAGCAGCCAAGATTCCGGGAGGCCCTACGAGCAGTACTTC. This gives the protein CASSQDSGRPYEQYF.

This clonotype was seen at least ten times. The chain combines TRBV25-1 with TRBJ2-7, with D tentatively TRBD1 (5 bases). The CDR3 length is 13 residues. Germline CDR1 MGHDK, CDR2 SYGVNS. The ends were cut back, 3 bases at V and 5 bases at J, with 11 bases in the middle. The CDR3 DNA sequence: TGTGCCAGCAGTGACAGGGAAGGAGACGAGCAGTACTTC. Residues: CASSDREGDEQYF.

The table lists this clonotype with a few counts. J is TRBJ1-6 and V is TRBV9, with D tentatively TRBD1 (5 bases). V lost 0 bases and J lost 5, with 18 bases in between. CDR3 length: 18 amino acids. The germline V gene has CDR1 SGDLS and CDR2 YYNGEE. The CDR3 region has the DNA TGTGCCAGCAGCGTAGGAGAGACAGACTACCTAGATAATTCACCCCTCCACTTT. Encoded protein: CASSVGETDYLDNSPLHF.

This clonotype came up many times. The junction does not match germline at one end; this may be a read error. The gene calls are TRBV5-5 and TRBJ1-1, with D unclear. CDR1 and CDR2 from the germline V gene are SGHKS and YYEKEE (reference sequence). This CDR3 region has 12 residues. CDR3 coding DNA: TGCGCCAGCAGCTTGGAGGACACTGAAGCTTTCTTT. Residues: CASSLEDTEAFF.

This rearrangement joins TRBV7-9 to TRBJ1-4; D is possibly TRBD1 (5 bases). Germline CDR1 is SEHNR and CDR2 is FQNEAQ (reference sequence). This CDR3 is built from 15 residues. V dropped 6 bases and J dropped 8 bases, with 19 bases sitting between them. This CDR3 is CASSPGTDLKEKLFF. The CDR3 coding sequence is TGTGCCAGCAGTCCCGGGACGGACCTGAAAGAAAAACTGTTTTTT.

The table lists this clonotype with a few counts. J is TRBJ2-2 and V is TRBV12-3 or TRBV12-4; D not resolved. The CDR3 contains 12 residues. The V end lost 5 bases, the J end lost 6 bases, and 7 bases lay between the germline ends. The CDR3 nucleotides read TGTGCCAGCAGTGCTCAGCCCGGGGAGCTGTTTTTT. Translation: CASSAQPGELFF.

This clonotype was seen more than once but under ten times. CDR3 residues: CASSLRTGANVLTF. The CDR3 region has the DNA TGTGCCAGCAGTTTACGTACTGGGGCCAACGTCCTGACTTTC. The rearrangement joins TRBV27 to TRBJ2-6, with unresolved D. Germline CDR1 MNHEY, CDR2 SMNVEV (reference sequence). The V end lost 2 bases, the J end lost 2 bases, and 4 bases lay between the germline ends. This CDR3 contains 14 residues.